Below, 31 T cell receptor beta chains from the same sample are listed, as sequenced in a study of chemoradiotherapy in HPV16-positive cancers (dated by TCRdb to between 2022 and 2023). Receptors were amplified or captured by the immunoSEQ multiplex PCR assay. In TCRdb, the immuneACCESS table is reduced to in-frame sequences with V and J assigned. These tables do not hold every clone; where another copy was compared, an unresolved V gene accounts for under half, and the others remain unexplained. A total of about 5,500 clones appear in this sample, nearly 80% of them only once. About 20% of the sample comes from the top ten. This sample was gathered from a patient who underwent chemoradiotherapy. The receptors were gathered from a human donor with HPV-associated anogenital cancer.

J is TRBJ1-4 and V is TRBV10-1; TRBD1 is a possible D gene (5 bases). V was cut by 4 bases and J by 5 bases, with 20 bases left in between. The germline CDR1 and CDR2 sequences are WNHNN and SYGVQD (reference sequence). CDR3 length: 17 amino acids. CDR3 coding DNA: TGCGCCAGCAGTGCCCTAAGTCACGAGGGGCCCAATGAAAAACTGTTTTTT. Amino acids: CASSALSHEGPNEKLFF.

In this sample, this clone turned up once. The chain carries TRBV10-3 and TRBJ1-2; 9 bases align to TRBD1. CDR1 and CDR2 (germline): ENHRY, SYGVKD. This CDR3 comprises 14 residues. Unmatched junction bases numbered 5, after V lost 4 bases and J lost 5 bases. This CDR3 reads CAISGTGDRYGYTF. The CDR3 DNA is TGTGCCATCAGTGGGACAGGGGACAGGTATGGCTACACCTTC.

This clone has only one observation. One junction end does not reproduce the germline sequence, and a read error may be involved. The V gene is TRBV6-1, the J gene TRBJ1-2; TRBD1 matches at 9 bases. The CDR3 extends over 14 amino acids. Per germline, CDR1 MNHNS and CDR2 SASEGT. CDR3: CANSRDREYYGYTF. The CDR3 DNA follows: TGTGCCAACAGTAGGGACAGGGAGTACTATGGCTACACCTTC.

The chain links TRBV16 to TRBJ2-1; the D is unclear. V dropped 2 bases and J dropped 6 bases, with 8 bases sitting between them. The CDR3 covers 13 residues. CDR1 and CDR2 (germline): KGHSY, FQNENV. CDR3 sequence (DNA): TGTGCCAGCAGCCAAACCTCCGTCAATGAGCAGTTCTTC. It encodes CASSQTSVNEQFF.

The CDR3 DNA sequence: TGTGCCAGCAGCCAAAGCGGGGGGTCTCAAGGGGGCGGGGAGCTGTTTTTT. Protein sequence: CASSQSGGSQGGGELFF. The rearrangement links TRBV7-2 to TRBJ2-2; 9 bases are shared with TRBD2. This CDR3 comprises 17 residues. Germline V gene data show CDR1 as SGHTA and CDR2 as FQGNSA. Trimming removed 5 bases from V and 7 bases from J; junction bases left unmatched: 14.

This chain links TRBV15 with TRBJ2-5; 9 positions match TRBD1. The ends lost 1 base at V and 4 bases at J; junction bases unmatched: 10. Germline values: CDR1 LNHNV, CDR2 YYDKDF (reference sequence). The CDR3 contains 17 residues. The CDR3 sequence is CATSRGWATGGGETQYF. In DNA form, the CDR3 reads TGTGCCACCAGCAGAGGCTGGGCGACAGGGGGAGGAGAGACCCAGTACTTC.

The chain has TRBV21-1 and TRBJ2-1. TRBV21-1 is noted as a pseudogene. The CDR3 length is 15 residues. The CDR3, as DNA: TGTGCCAGCAGCAAAGGGTTGTTAGGCGCCAATGAGCAGTTCTTC. Translated: CASSKGLLGANEQFF.

The CDR3 nucleotides are TGTGCCAGCAGCTTAGGCTGGGGGGCCTACAATGAGCAGTTCTTC. It encodes CASSLGWGAYNEQFF. The genes are TRBV11-2 and TRBJ2-1; tentatively, D is TRBD2 (6 bases). The germline gives CDR1 SGHAT, CDR2 FQNNGV. This CDR3 is 15 amino acids long. Trimming removed 1 base from V and 2 bases from J, with 9 bases in between.

On this clone: The CDR3 does not end in the conserved phenylalanine or tryptophan, so this is likely a read error. The DNA is omitted, as the CDR3 cannot be located on it reliably, and the CDR3 follows TCRdb's listing. V usage is TRBV19 and J usage is TRBJ2-3; the listed D gene, TRBD1, was not tested against the DNA. Germline V gene lookup returns CDR1 LNHDA and CDR2 SQIVND (reference sequence). The CDR3 is 14 amino acids long, termini counted. The CDR3 is CASIKRWGIKIRSI.

This clone was detected a few times. The gene calls are TRBV10-3 and TRBJ1-5; D is perhaps TRBD1 (6 bases). Germline-derived CDR1 and CDR2 are ENHRY and SYGVKD. Trimming pared 10 bases from V and 7 bases from J, leaving 20 bases between. The CDR3 spans 14 residues. The CDR3 region is CATNLGGSGQPQHF. The CDR3 coding sequence is TGTGCCACCAATCTCGGGGGCTCGGGGCAGCCCCAGCATTTT.

This chain connects TRBV2 to TRBJ2-3; TRBD2 is a possible D gene (5 bases). Trimming shortened V by 3 bases and J by 0 bases, and 10 bases separated the two germline ends. The CDR3 contains 15 residues. Germline V gene lookup returns CDR1 SNHLY and CDR2 FYNNEI. This CDR3 is CASSEIGVSTDTQYF. CDR3 coding DNA: TGTGCCAGCAGTGAGATCGGGGTGAGCACAGATACGCAGTATTTT.

The chain uses TRBV30 and TRBJ2-1, with 8 bases aligning to TRBD1. Losses at the gene ends were 4 bases for V and 0 bases for J; bases not matched to a gene: 8. Germline CDR1 is GTSNPN and CDR2 is SVGIG (reference sequence). There are 16 residues in the CDR3. The CDR3 nucleotides are TGTGCCTGGACGGGACAGGAGGCAGGCTCCTACAATGAGCAGTTCTTC. Its protein is CAWTGQEAGSYNEQFF. Together with reference TRBV30 and TRBJ2-1, the CDR3 gives the full variable domain: SQTIHQWPATLVQPVGSPLSLECTVEGTSNPNLYWYRQAAGRGLQLLFYSVGIGQISSEVPQNLSASRPQDRQFILSSKKLLLSDSGFYLCAWTGQEAGSYNEQFFGPGTRLTVL.

This clone has a handful of counts. This chain uses TRBV28 with TRBJ1-5; D is perhaps TRBD1 (5 bases). The ends were cut back, 5 bases at V and 6 bases at J, with 17 bases in the middle. Germline CDR1 and CDR2: MDHEN and SYDVKM. This CDR3 has 15 residues. The CDR3 protein is CASSGGRSAGQPQHF. CDR3 nucleotide sequence: TGTGCCAGCAGTGGGGGGAGGAGCGCAGGTCAGCCCCAGCATTTT.

The V and J genes are TRBV5-8 and TRBJ1-2, with D perhaps TRBD1 (6 bases). The CDR3 totals 15 residues. The germline V gene has CDR1 SGHTS and CDR2 YDEGEE. V lost 0 bases to trimming and J lost 6 bases, with 15 bases between them. The CDR3 coding sequence is TGTGCCAGCAGCTTGGACACAGGACAGAGAAATGGCTACACCTTC. As protein: CASSLDTGQRNGYTF.

This clone has a single count. V is TRBV5-1 and J is TRBJ2-1, with D uncertain. V was trimmed by 4 bases and J by 9 bases, leaving 17 bases between them. CDR1 SGHRS and CDR2 YFSETQ come from the germline V gene. The CDR3 sequence is 14 residues long. Here the CDR3 DNA reads TGCGCCAGCAGCGGCGGCGCCTTAAGGAGTGAGCAGTTCTTC. Protein product: CASSGGALRSEQFF.

The J gene is TRBJ1-3, the V gene TRBV5-1; tentatively, D is TRBD1 (6 bases). The CDR3 loop spans 17 amino acids. V dropped 4 bases and J dropped 0 bases, with 17 bases sitting between them. Germline V gene lookup returns CDR1 SGHRS and CDR2 YFSETQ. CDR3 bases: TGCGCCAGCAGCCGACTGACAGGCAGTTCCTCTGGAAACACCATATATTTT. Its translation is CASSRLTGSSSGNTIYF. Filled out from reference TRBV5-1 and TRBJ1-3, the complete variable domain reads KAGVTQTPRYLIKTRGQQVTLSCSPISGHRSVSWYQQTPGQGLQFLFEYFSETQRNKGNFPGRFSGRQFSNSRSEMNVSTLELGDSALYLCASSRLTGSSSGNTIYFGEGSWLTVV.

This chain uses TRBV27 with TRBJ1-1, with 8 bases lining up with TRBD1. Germline CDR1 MNHEY, CDR2 SMNVEV (reference sequence). Trimming removed 1 base from V and 6 bases from J; junction bases left unmatched: 7. The CDR3 is 15 amino acids. The CDR3: CASSLYPGGLAEAFF. CDR3 nucleotide sequence: TGTGCCAGCAGTTTATACCCAGGGGGCTTGGCTGAAGCTTTCTTT.

The chain combines TRBV2 with TRBJ1-4; the D gene is possibly TRBD1 (5 bases). Trimming cost V 6 bases and J 8 bases, with 13 bases left between them. The CDR3 runs 13 residues. Germline CDR1 reads SNHLY; CDR2 reads FYNNEI. CDR3 amino acids: CASRGQGGEKLFF. CDR3 DNA: TGTGCCAGCAGGGGTCAGGGTGGGGAAAAACTGTTTTTT.

The chain recombines TRBV10-3 with TRBJ1-5; 7 positions agree with TRBD1. The CDR3 extends over 14 amino acids. The V gene's germline CDR1 is ENHRY and CDR2 SYGVKD. Losses at the gene ends were 6 bases for V and 5 bases for J; bases not matched to a gene: 7. In DNA form, the CDR3 reads TGTGCCATCAGGGAAACAGGGGATCATCAGCCCCAGCATTTT. It translates to CAIRETGDHQPQHF.

J is TRBJ2-7 and V is TRBV5-1, with D unresolved. Trimming cost V 4 bases and J 1 base, with 12 bases left between them. Per the germline V gene, CDR1 is SGHRS and CDR2 is YFSETQ. The CDR3 is 14 residues long. The CDR3 here is CASSPRTESYEQYF. The CDR3 region has the DNA TGCGCCAGCAGCCCGAGGACGGAATCCTACGAGCAGTACTTC.

This clone was found a few times. The gene calls are TRBV5-4 and TRBJ2-7; no firm D call. This CDR3 contains 14 residues. Between the trimmed V and J ends, which lost 4 bases and 2 bases, there was a span of 13 bases. The germline V gene has CDR1 SGHNT and CDR2 YYREEE (reference sequence). The CDR3 nucleotides read TGTGCCAGCAGCCGACAAGGGTCTACCTACGAGCAGTACTTC. Translated, it gives CASSRQGSTYEQYF.

The rearrangement joins TRBV5-6 to TRBJ2-1, with 9 bases matching TRBD2. The CDR3 spans 14 residues. With 1 base clipped from V and 7 bases from J, the junction kept 3 bases outside the gene matches. Germline loops: CDR1 SGHDT, CDR2 YYEEEE. CDR3 DNA sequence: TGTGCCAGCAGCTTGTTGCTAGCGGGGAATGAGCAGTTCTTC. This encodes CASSLLLAGNEQFF.

The V gene is TRBV5-1, the J gene TRBJ2-2; D remains unclear. The CDR3 has 16 residues. Germline-derived CDR1 and CDR2 are SGHRS and YFSETQ. Deletions cut 4 bases from V and 2 bases from J, with 15 bases between. The DNA for the CDR3 is TGCGCCAGCAGCAACCTGTTGGGTATTAACACCGGGGAGCTGTTTTTT. This codes for CASSNLLGINTGELFF.

To note about this clone: Other DNA variants within this sample encode the same CDR3. The chain joins TRBV6-4 to TRBJ2-1; 9 nucleotides line up with TRBD2. Germline V gene sequence: CDR1 MRHNA, CDR2 SNTAGT. V lost 3 bases to trimming and J lost 0 bases; unmatched junction nucleotides: 0. The CDR3 totals 15 residues. This CDR3 is CASSEAGGSYNEQFF. In DNA form, the CDR3 reads TGTGCCAGCAGTGAAGCGGGGGGCTCCTACAATGAGCAGTTCTTC.

This chain joins TRBV18 and TRBJ2-1; TRBD2 is a possible D gene (5 bases). This CDR3 is built from 17 residues. Germline-derived CDR1 and CDR2 are KGHSH and LQKENI. V lost 3 bases and J 1 base, leaving 16 bases between the germline ends. The CDR3 protein is CASSPATLDSSYNEQFF. The DNA of the CDR3 is TGTGCCAGCTCACCCGCCACACTAGATTCATCCTACAATGAGCAGTTCTTC.

This clone has more than one count but fewer than ten. This chain connects TRBV25-1 to TRBJ1-2; D perhaps matches TRBD1 (6 bases). V was cut by 4 bases and J by 4 bases, with 10 bases left in between. The CDR3 consists of 13 residues. Germline CDR1 is MGHDK and CDR2 is SYGVNS. CDR3 loop: CASSAWTAYGYTF. Written as DNA, the CDR3 is TGTGCCAGCAGTGCATGGACAGCCTATGGCTACACCTTC.

The rearrangement joins TRBV5-1 to TRBJ2-2, with D uncertain. Germline V CDR1 and CDR2: SGHRS, YFSETQ. This CDR3 has 14 amino acids. The V end lost 1 base, the J end lost 0 bases, and 4 bases lay between the germline ends. The chain's CDR3 is CASSLQTNTGELFF. The CDR3 nucleotides read TGCGCCAGCAGCTTGCAGACGAACACCGGGGAGCTGTTTTTT.

The V gene is TRBV6-1, the J gene TRBJ2-7; no firm D call. The CDR3 runs to 14 residues. V lost 6 bases to trimming and J lost 0 bases, with 12 bases between them. Germline CDR1 is MNHNS and CDR2 is SASEGT. CDR3 coding DNA: TGTGCCAGCAGGTTGGTCTTGAGCTCCTACGAGCAGTACTTC. Translated, it gives CASRLVLSSYEQYF.

This sequence joins TRBV5-1 and TRBJ2-1; D remains unclear. CDR1 is SGHRS and CDR2 is YFSETQ in the germline V gene. CDR3 size: 15 residues. V was clipped by 1 base and J by 0 bases, with 8 bases between them. CDR3: CASSLTLSSYNEQFF. In DNA, the CDR3 is TGCGCCAGCAGCTTGACTTTGAGCTCCTACAATGAGCAGTTCTTC.

The gene calls are TRBV5-4 and TRBJ2-7; 10 positions match TRBD1. The CDR3 covers 16 residues. J lost 2 bases, V lost 3 bases, and 8 bases had no gene match. Germline V gene sequence: CDR1 SGHNT, CDR2 YYREEE (reference sequence). CDR3 bases: TGTGCCAGCAGCTCTAGACAGGGGGCGGCTCCCTACGAGCAGTACTTC. It encodes CASSSRQGAAPYEQYF.

This clone was seen only a few times. The rearrangement links TRBV27 to TRBJ1-1; D possibly corresponds to TRBD1 (5 bases). The CDR3 spans 13 residues. Germline-derived CDR1 and CDR2 are MNHEY and SMNVEV (reference sequence). Trimming shortened V by 1 base and J by 8 bases, and 11 bases separated the two germline ends. The CDR3 protein is CASSLLGVGEAFF. CDR3 in DNA: TGTGCCAGCAGTTTATTAGGGGTGGGGGAAGCTTTCTTT.